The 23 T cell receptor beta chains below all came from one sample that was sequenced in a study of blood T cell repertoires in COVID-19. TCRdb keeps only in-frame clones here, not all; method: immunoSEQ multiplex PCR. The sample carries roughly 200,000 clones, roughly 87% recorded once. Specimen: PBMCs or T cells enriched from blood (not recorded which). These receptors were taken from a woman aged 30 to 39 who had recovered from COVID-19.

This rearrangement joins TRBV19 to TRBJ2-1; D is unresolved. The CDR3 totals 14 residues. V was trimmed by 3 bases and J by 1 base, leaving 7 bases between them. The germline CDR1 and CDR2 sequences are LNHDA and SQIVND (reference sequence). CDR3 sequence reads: CASSMRLSYNEQFF. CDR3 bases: TGTGCCAGTAGTATGCGGCTGTCCTACAATGAGCAGTTCTTC.

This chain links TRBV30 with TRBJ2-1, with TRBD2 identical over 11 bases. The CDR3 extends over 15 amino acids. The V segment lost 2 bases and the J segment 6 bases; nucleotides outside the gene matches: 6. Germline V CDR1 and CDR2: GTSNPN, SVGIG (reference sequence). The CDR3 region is CAWSTRLAGTNEQFF. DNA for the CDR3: TGTGCCTGGAGTACACGACTAGCGGGAACCAATGAGCAGTTCTTC.

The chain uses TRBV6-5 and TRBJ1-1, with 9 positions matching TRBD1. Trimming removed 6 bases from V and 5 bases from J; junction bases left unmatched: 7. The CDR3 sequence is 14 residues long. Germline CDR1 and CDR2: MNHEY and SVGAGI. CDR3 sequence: CASRGTGWVTEAFF. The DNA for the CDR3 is TGTGCCAGCAGGGGGACAGGGTGGGTGACTGAAGCTTTCTTT.

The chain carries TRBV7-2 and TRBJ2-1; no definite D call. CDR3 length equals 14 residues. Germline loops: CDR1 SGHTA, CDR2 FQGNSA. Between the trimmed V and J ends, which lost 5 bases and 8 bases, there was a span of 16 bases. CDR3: CASSPAAARDEQFF. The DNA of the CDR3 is TGTGCCAGCAGCCCCGCCGCGGCGCGAGATGAGCAGTTCTTC.

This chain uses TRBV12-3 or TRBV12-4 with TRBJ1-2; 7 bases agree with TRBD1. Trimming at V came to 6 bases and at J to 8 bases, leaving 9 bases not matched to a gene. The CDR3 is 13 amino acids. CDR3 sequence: CASRPQGVRGYTF. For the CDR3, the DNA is TGTGCCAGCAGGCCTCAGGGGGTAAGAGGCTACACCTTC.

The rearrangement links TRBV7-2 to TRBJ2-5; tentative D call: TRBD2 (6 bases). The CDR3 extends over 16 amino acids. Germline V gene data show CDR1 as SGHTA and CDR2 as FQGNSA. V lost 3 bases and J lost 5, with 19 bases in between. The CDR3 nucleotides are TGTGCCAGCAGCTTTGGCCTAGCGATGGGCGGGGAGACCCAGTACTTC. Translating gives CASSFGLAMGGETQYF.

CDR3 sequence: CASSPSAGGGSNTGELFF. The CDR3, as DNA: TGCGCCAGCAGCCCCTCCGCGGGGGGCGGGAGCAACACCGGGGAGCTGTTTTTT. The chain is built from TRBV4-3 and TRBJ2-2; TRBD2 agrees at 8 bases. The CDR3 totals 18 residues. The V segment lost 4 bases and the J segment 2 bases; nucleotides outside the gene matches: 12. Germline-derived CDR1 and CDR2 are LGHNA and YSLEER.

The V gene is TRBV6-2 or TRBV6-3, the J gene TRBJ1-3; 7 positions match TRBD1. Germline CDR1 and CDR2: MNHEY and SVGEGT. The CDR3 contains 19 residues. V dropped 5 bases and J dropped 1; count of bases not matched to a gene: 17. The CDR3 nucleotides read TGTGCCAGCAGTCAAAACCGACCCGGGACAGATCGATCTGGAAACACCATATATTTT. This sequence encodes CASSQNRPGTDRSGNTIYF.

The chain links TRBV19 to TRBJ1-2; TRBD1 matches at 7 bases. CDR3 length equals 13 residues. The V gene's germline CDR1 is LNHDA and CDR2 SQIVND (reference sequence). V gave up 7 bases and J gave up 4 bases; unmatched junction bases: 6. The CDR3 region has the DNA TGTGCCAGTACAGTGACAGGGACCTATGGCTACACCTTC. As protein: CASTVTGTYGYTF.

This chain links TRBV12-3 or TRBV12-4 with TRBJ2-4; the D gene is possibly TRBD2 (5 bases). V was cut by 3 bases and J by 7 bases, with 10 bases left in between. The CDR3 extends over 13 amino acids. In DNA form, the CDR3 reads TGTGCCAGCAGTTTGAGGACTGGCAACATTCAGTACTTC. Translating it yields CASSLRTGNIQYF.

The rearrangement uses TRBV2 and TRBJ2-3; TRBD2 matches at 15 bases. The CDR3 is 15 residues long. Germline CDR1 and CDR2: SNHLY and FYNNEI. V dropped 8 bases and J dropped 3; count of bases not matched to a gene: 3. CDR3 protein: CASGGTSGGTDTQYF. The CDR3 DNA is TGTGCCAGCGGTGGGACTAGCGGGGGGACAGATACGCAGTATTTT.

The CDR3 sequence: CASSLAGATENYGYTF. CDR3 DNA sequence: TGTGCCAGCAGCTTGGCAGGGGCCACCGAAAACTATGGCTACACCTTC. The J gene is TRBJ1-2, the V gene TRBV5-4, with D possibly matching TRBD1 (6 bases). V lost 0 bases and J 2 bases, leaving 14 bases between the germline ends. The CDR3 is 16 residues long. Germline assignment: CDR1 SGHNT and CDR2 YYREEE (reference sequence).

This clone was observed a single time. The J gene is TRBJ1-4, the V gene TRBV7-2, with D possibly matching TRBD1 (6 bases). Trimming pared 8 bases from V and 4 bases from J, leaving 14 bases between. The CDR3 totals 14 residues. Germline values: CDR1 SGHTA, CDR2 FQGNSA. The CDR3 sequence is CASAEGGSNEKLFF. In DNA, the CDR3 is TGTGCCAGCGCCGAAGGGGGAAGTAATGAAAAACTGTTTTTT.

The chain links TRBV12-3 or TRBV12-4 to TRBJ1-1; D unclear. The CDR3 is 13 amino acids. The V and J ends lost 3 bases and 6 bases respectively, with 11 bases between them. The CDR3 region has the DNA TGTGCCAGCAGTTTCAGCGGTTTCGCTGAAGCTTTCTTT. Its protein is CASSFSGFAEAFF.

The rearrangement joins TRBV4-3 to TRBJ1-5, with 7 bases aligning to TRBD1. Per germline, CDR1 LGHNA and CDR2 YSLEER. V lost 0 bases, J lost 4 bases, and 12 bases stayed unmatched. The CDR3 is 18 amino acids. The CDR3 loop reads CASSQDRYRGGRNQPQHF. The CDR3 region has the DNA TGCGCCAGCAGCCAAGATCGGTACAGGGGCGGAAGAAATCAGCCCCAGCATTTT.

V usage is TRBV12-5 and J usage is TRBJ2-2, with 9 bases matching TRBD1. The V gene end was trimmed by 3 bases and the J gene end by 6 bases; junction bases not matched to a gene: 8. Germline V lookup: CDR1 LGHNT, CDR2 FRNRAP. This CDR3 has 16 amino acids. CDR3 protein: CASGFTGQGIPGELFF. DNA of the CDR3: TGTGCTAGTGGTTTTACAGGACAGGGGATCCCCGGGGAGCTGTTTTTT. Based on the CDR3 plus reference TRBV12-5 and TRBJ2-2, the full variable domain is DARVTQTPRHKVTEMGQEVTMRCQPILGHNTVFWYRQTMMQGLELLAYFRNRAPLDDSGMPKDRFSAEMPDATLATLKIQPSEPRDSAVYFCASGFTGQGIPGELFFGEGSRLTVL.

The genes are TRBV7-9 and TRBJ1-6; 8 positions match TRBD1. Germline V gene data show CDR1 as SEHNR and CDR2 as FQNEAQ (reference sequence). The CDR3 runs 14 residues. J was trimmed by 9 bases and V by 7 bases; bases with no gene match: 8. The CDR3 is CASTTGTGSSPLHF. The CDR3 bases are TGTGCCAGCACCACCGGGACAGGAAGTTCACCCCTCCACTTT.

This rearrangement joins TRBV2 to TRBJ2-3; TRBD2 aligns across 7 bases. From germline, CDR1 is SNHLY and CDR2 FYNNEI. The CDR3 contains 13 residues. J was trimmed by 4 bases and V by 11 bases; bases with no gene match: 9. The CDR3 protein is CAGIAGEADTQYF. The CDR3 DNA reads TGTGCCGGGATAGCGGGTGAAGCAGATACGCAGTATTTT.

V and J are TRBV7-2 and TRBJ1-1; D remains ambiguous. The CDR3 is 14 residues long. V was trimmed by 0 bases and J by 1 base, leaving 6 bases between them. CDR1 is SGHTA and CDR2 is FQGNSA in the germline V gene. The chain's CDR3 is CASSLAAGNTEAFF. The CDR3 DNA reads TGTGCCAGCAGCTTAGCGGCGGGGAACACTGAAGCTTTCTTT.

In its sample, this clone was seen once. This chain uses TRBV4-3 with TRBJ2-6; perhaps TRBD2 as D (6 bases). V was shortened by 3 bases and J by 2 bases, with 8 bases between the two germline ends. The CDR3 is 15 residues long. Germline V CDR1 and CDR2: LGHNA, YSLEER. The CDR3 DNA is TGCGCCAGCAGCCATTGGGGGGCTGGGGCCAACGTCCTGACTTTC. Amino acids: CASSHWGAGANVLTF.

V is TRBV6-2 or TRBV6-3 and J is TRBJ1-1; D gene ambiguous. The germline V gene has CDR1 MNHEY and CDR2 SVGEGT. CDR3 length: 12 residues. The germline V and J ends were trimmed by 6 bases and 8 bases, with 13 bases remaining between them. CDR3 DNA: TGTGCCAGCAGCCCCCAGCGGAGGGAAGCTTTCTTT. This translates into CASSPQRREAFF.

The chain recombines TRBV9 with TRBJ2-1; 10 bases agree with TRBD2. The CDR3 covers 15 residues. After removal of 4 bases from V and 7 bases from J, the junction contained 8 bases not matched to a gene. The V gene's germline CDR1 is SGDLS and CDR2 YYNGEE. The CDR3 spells CASSPFGLAVNEQFF. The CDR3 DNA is TGTGCCAGCAGCCCTTTCGGACTAGCGGTAAATGAGCAGTTCTTC.

CDR3 in DNA: TGTGCCAGCAGCTTGTCGACAGGGGGAAATCAGCCCCAGCATTTT. Its protein product is CASSLSTGGNQPQHF. This chain joins TRBV7-2 and TRBJ1-5; 9 bases are shared with TRBD1. The length of the CDR3 is 15 residues. CDR1 is SGHTA and CDR2 is FQGNSA in the germline V gene. V was clipped by 3 bases and J by 4 bases; unmatched bases: 4.